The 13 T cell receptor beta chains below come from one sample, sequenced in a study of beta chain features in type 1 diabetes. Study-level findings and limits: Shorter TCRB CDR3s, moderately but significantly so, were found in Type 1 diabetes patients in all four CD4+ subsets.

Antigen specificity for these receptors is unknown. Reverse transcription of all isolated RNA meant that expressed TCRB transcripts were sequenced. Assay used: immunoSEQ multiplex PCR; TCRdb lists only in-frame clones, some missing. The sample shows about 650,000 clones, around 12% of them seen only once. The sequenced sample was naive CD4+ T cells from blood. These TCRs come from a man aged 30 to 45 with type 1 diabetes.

Written as DNA, the CDR3 is TGCGCCAGCAGCCAAGGGTGGCAGGGAAACTATGGCTACACCTTC. Its translation is CASSQGWQGNYGYTF. This rearrangement joins TRBV4-3 to TRBJ1-2; tentative D call: TRBD1 (5 bases). This CDR3 is 15 amino acids long. The germline V gene has CDR1 LGHNA and CDR2 YSLEER. V dropped 1 base and J dropped 2 bases, with 11 bases sitting between them.

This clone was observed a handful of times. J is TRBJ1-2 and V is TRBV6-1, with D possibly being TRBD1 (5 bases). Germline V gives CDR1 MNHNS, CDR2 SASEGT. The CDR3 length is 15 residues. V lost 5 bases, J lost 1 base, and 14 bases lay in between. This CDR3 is CASSPGTEHNYGYTF. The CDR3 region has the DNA TGTGCCAGCAGTCCCGGGACGGAACATAACTATGGCTACACCTTC.

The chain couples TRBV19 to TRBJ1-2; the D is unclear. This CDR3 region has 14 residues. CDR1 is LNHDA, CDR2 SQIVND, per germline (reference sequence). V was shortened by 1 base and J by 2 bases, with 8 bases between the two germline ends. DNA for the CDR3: TGTGCCAGTAGTATAGCTCCGGGAAACTATGGCTACACCTTC. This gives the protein CASSIAPGNYGYTF.

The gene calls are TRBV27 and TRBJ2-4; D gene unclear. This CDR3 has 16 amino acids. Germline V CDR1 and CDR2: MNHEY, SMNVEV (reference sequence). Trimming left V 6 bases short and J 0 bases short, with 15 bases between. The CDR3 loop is CASRKMDGVAKNIQYF. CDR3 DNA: TGTGCCAGCAGGAAAATGGACGGAGTAGCCAAAAACATTCAGTACTTC.

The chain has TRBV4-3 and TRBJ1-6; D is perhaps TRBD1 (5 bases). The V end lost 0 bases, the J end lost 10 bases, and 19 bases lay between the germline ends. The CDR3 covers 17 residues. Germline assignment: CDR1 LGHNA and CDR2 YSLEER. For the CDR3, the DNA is TGCGCCAGCAGCCAAGATCCCGTGGGGCAGGTTCTCTCACCCCTCCACTTT. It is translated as CASSQDPVGQVLSPLHF.

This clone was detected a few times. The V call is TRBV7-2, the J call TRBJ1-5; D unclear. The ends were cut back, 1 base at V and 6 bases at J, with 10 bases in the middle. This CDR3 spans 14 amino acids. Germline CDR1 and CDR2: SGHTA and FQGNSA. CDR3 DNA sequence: TGTGCCAGCAGCTTAGTTCCGGGTAGTCAGCCCCAGCATTTT. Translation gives CASSLVPGSQPQHF.

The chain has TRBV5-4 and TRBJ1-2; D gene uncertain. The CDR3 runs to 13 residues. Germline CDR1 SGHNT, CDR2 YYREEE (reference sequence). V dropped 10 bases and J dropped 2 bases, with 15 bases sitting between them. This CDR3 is CAWVDGNNYGYTF. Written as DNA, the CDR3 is TGTGCCTGGGTCGACGGGAACAACTATGGCTACACCTTC. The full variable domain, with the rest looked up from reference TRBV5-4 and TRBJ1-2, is ETGVTQSPTHLIKTRGQQVTLRCSSQSGHNTVSWYQQALGQGPQFIFQYYREEENGRGNFPPRFSGLQFPNYSSELNVNALELDDSALYLCAWVDGNNYGYTFGSGTRLTVV.

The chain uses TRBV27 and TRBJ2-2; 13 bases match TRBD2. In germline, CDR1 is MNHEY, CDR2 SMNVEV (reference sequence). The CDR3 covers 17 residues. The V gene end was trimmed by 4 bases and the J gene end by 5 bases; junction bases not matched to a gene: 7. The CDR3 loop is CASSWTSGGAVTGELFF. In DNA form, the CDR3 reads TGTGCCAGCAGTTGGACTAGCGGGGGAGCTGTAACCGGGGAGCTGTTTTTT.

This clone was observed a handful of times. As DNA, the CDR3 is TGTGCCAGCACGACAGGGGCCCTCTCCTACGAGCAGTACTTC. Its protein product is CASTTGALSYEQYF. The J gene is TRBJ2-7, the V gene TRBV28, with 8 bases identical to TRBD1. Trimming removed 7 bases from V and 0 bases from J; junction bases left unmatched: 5. The germline gives CDR1 MDHEN, CDR2 SYDVKM. This CDR3 spans 14 amino acids.

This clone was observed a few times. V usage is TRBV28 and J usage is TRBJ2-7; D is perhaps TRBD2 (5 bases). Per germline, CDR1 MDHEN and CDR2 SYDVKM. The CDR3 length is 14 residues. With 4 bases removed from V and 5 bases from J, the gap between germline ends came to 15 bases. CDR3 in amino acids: CASSSSTKLNEQYF. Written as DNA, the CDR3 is TGTGCCAGCAGTTCATCGACTAAGCTAAACGAGCAGTACTTC.

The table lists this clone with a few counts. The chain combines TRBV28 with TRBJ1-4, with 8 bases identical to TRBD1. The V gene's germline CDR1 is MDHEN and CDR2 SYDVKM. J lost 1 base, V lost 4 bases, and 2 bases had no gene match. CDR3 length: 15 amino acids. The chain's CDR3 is CASSSDRGTNEKLFF. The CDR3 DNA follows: TGTGCCAGCAGTTCCGACAGGGGAACTAATGAAAAACTGTTTTTT. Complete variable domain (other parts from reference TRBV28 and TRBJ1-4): DVKVTQSSRYLVKRTGEKVFLECVQDMDHENMFWYRQDPGLGLRLIYFSYDVKMKEKGDIPEGYSVSREKKERFSLILESASTNQTSMYLCASSSDRGTNEKLFFGSGTQLSVL.

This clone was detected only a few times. DNA for the CDR3: TGTGCCAGCAGCATCGCCCGTACGGGGCAAGAGACCCAGTACTTC. Translated: CASSIARTGQETQYF. The V gene is TRBV7-2, the J gene TRBJ2-5; D possibly corresponds to TRBD2 (5 bases). The CDR3 consists of 15 residues. In germline, CDR1 is SGHTA, CDR2 FQGNSA. V was trimmed by 5 bases and J by 2 bases, leaving 15 bases between them.

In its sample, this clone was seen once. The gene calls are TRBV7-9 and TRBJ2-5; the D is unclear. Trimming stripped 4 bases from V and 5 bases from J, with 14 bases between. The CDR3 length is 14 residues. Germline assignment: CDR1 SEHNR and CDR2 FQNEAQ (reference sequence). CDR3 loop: CASSSPAPGETQYF. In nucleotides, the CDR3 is TGTGCCAGCAGCTCCCCTGCTCCCGGTGAGACCCAGTACTTC.